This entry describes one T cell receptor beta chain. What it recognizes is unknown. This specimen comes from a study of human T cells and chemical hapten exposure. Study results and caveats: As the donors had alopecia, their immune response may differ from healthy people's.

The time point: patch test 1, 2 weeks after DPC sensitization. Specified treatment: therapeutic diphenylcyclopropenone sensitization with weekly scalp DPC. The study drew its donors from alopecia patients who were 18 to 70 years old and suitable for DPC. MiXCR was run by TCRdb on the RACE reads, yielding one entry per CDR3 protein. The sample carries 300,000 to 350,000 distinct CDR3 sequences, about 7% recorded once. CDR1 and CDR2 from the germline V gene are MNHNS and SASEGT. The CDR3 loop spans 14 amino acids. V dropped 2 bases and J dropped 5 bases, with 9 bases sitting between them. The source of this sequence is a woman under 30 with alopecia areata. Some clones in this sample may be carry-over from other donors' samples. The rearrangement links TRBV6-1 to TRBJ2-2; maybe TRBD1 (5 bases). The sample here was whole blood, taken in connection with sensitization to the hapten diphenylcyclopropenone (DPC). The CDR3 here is CASSEIRDTGELFF. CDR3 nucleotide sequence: TGTGCCAGCAGTGAAATCAGGGATACCGGGGAGCTGTTTTTT.